The 30 T cell receptor beta chains presented below share a single source sample, sequenced in a study of T cell responses to AZD1222 COVID-19 vaccine. Repertoires were generated with immunoSEQ multiplex PCR, while TCRdb's copy carries only in-frame clones and drops some. The repertoire has around 140,000 clones, around 84% of them found once; the top ten carry less than 6%. The source material was peripheral blood, sampled 28 days after the second AZD1222 dose. These receptors were taken from an adult who received the AZD1222 COVID-19 vaccine.

The chain has TRBV9 and TRBJ1-2, with D unclear. V lost 0 bases, J lost 8 bases, and 17 bases lay in between. The CDR3 has 15 amino acids. Germline CDR1 reads SGDLS; CDR2 reads YYNGEE. The CDR3 spells CASSVAHLGPSGYTF. The CDR3 bases are TGTGCCAGCAGCGTAGCCCATTTGGGCCCTTCGGGCTACACCTTC.

The rearrangement uses TRBV15 and TRBJ1-3; unclear D gene. Germline V gene lookup returns CDR1 LNHNV and CDR2 YYDKDF (reference sequence). The CDR3 runs to 14 residues. Trimming removed 4 bases from V and 0 bases from J, with 7 bases in between. CDR3 bases: TGTGCCACCAGCATCGACCTCTCTGGAAACACCATATATTTT. Its protein product is CATSIDLSGNTIYF.

The rearrangement joins TRBV9 to TRBJ2-1; D is ambiguous. The CDR3 consists of 12 residues. Trimming left V 7 bases short and J 8 bases short, with 13 bases between. CDR1 is SGDLS, CDR2 YYNGEE, per germline. CDR3 DNA: TGTGCCAGCTCTACCGACCAGGATGAGCAGTTCTTC. This codes for CASSTDQDEQFF.

The rearrangement uses TRBV4-2 and TRBJ2-5; 10 bases line up with TRBD2. Unmatched junction bases numbered 7, after V lost 2 bases and J lost 1 base. The germline V gene encodes CDR1 LGHNA and CDR2 YNFKEQ. The CDR3 is 17 amino acids. The CDR3 coding sequence is TGTGCCAGCAGCCAAATTAGCGGGGGGCTCCTCCAAGAGACCCAGTACTTC. It yields the protein CASSQISGGLLQETQYF.

This sequence joins TRBV7-8 and TRBJ2-7; 11 bases fit TRBD2. CDR1 and CDR2 (germline): SGHVS, FQNEAQ. The V and J ends lost 1 base and 2 bases, in that order; junction bases with no gene match: 10. The CDR3 runs to 18 residues. The CDR3 sequence is CASSLEGLAVWAAYEQYF. The CDR3 coding sequence is TGTGCCAGCAGCTTAGAGGGACTAGCGGTTTGGGCGGCCTACGAGCAGTACTTC.

A word on this clone: This CDR3 is also generated by other DNA sequences in the sample. V usage is TRBV20-1 and J usage is TRBJ1-2, with D unresolved. This CDR3 region has 11 residues. Germline V CDR1 and CDR2: DFQATT, SNEGSKA (reference sequence). Trimming left V 4 bases short and J 4 bases short, with 7 bases between. CDR3 DNA sequence: TGCAGTGCTACAGGAGGCTATGGCTACACCTTC. It specifies CSATGGYGYTF.

The chain employs TRBV10-3 and TRBJ2-5; no definite D call. CDR3 size: 15 residues. The ends were cut back, 3 bases at V and 5 bases at J, with 16 bases in the middle. Germline V gene lookup returns CDR1 ENHRY and CDR2 SYGVKD. The DNA for the CDR3 is TGTGCCATCAGTGAACCCCGGCGGTCTCGCGAGACCCAGTACTTC. Encoded protein: CAISEPRRSRETQYF.

This clone turned up a few times. The chain couples TRBV6-5 to TRBJ1-2, with TRBD1 identical over 10 bases. Germline lookup yields CDR1 MNHEY and CDR2 SVGAGI. CDR3 size: 14 residues. The V segment lost 6 bases and the J segment 2 bases; nucleotides outside the gene matches: 3. This CDR3 reads CASSPGQGNYGYTF. CDR3 bases: TGTGCCAGCAGCCCGGGACAGGGGAACTATGGCTACACCTTC.

This clone was seen only a few times. This chain uses TRBV18 with TRBJ1-6; TRBD1 aligns across 7 bases. Trimming took 1 base from V and 10 from J; bases not matched to a gene: 10. Looked up from germline, CDR1 is KGHSH and CDR2 is LQKENI. The CDR3 runs to 16 residues. The CDR3 protein is CASSPQQGISGSPLHF. CDR3 DNA sequence: TGTGCCAGCTCACCACAACAGGGGATTTCAGGATCACCCCTCCACTTT.

The V call is TRBV6-5, the J call TRBJ1-1, with unresolved D. Germline V gene lookup returns CDR1 MNHEY and CDR2 SVGAGI. The CDR3 totals 13 residues. V lost 5 bases, J lost 1 base, and 8 bases lay in between. CDR3: CASSRIGNTEAFF. DNA for the CDR3: TGTGCCAGCAGTCGAATTGGGAACACTGAAGCTTTCTTT.

The genes are TRBV6-5 and TRBJ1-5; possible D gene TRBD1, 6 bases. V shed 2 bases and J shed 7 bases, with 9 bases lying between them. Germline loops: CDR1 MNHEY, CDR2 SVGAGI. The CDR3 runs to 13 residues. The CDR3 protein is CASSYGGHQPQHF. The CDR3 DNA reads TGTGCCAGCAGTTACGGGGGGCACCAGCCCCAGCATTTT.

CDR3 loop: CASSQVPDWTGYNEQFF. The CDR3 DNA follows: TGTGCCAGCAGCCAAGTCCCCGATTGGACAGGTTACAATGAGCAGTTCTTC. This chain uses TRBV14 with TRBJ2-1; TRBD1 matches at 7 bases. Germline V gene data show CDR1 as SGHDN and CDR2 as FVKESK. The CDR3 is 17 amino acids. The junction had 10 bases not matched to a gene; V was cut back by 1 base and J by 4 bases.

The chain uses TRBV4-1 and TRBJ1-5; tentative D call: TRBD1 (5 bases). CDR1 and CDR2 (germline): MGHRA, YSYEKL. The V end lost 4 bases, the J end lost 5 bases, and 18 bases lay between the germline ends. CDR3 length equals 16 residues. CDR3 protein: CASSPPTGGTDQPQHF. The CDR3 region has the DNA TGCGCCAGCAGCCCTCCGACCGGGGGGACTGATCAGCCCCAGCATTTT.

The V call is TRBV6-5, the J call TRBJ1-2, with D possibly TRBD1 on 6 matching bases. This CDR3 is built from 13 residues. From germline, CDR1 is MNHEY and CDR2 SVGAGI. The V end was cut by 10 bases, the J end by 2 bases, with 14 bases between. CDR3 nucleotide sequence: TGTGCCATCTCCCCGGGACAAAACTATGGCTACACCTTC. This encodes CAISPGQNYGYTF.

The J gene is TRBJ2-7, the V gene TRBV6-5; the match to TRBD1 covers 8 bases. V lost 4 bases to trimming and J lost 6 bases; unmatched junction nucleotides: 11. The CDR3 contains 15 residues. Germline V gives CDR1 MNHEY, CDR2 SVGAGI. The CDR3, as DNA: TGTGCCAGCAGTTCGTGGACAGGGATACCCGGCGAGCAGTACTTC. Translating it yields CASSSWTGIPGEQYF.

V is TRBV14 and J is TRBJ1-6, with D hard to call. The germline V gene encodes CDR1 SGHDN and CDR2 FVKESK. Trimming stripped 1 base from V and 7 bases from J, with 5 bases between. There are 13 residues in the CDR3. This chain's CDR3 is CASSQAFNSPLHF. CDR3 bases: TGTGCCAGCAGCCAAGCGTTCAATTCACCCCTCCACTTT.

Regarding this clone: The same CDR3 arises from other DNA sequences in this sample as well. DNA for the CDR3: TGCGCCAGCAGCCCCGGGACAGATAATTCACCCCTCCACTTT. Amino acid sequence: CASSPGTDNSPLHF. This chain joins TRBV5-1 and TRBJ1-6; 7 bases fit TRBD1. The ends lost 4 bases at V and 5 bases at J; junction bases unmatched: 3. Germline-derived CDR1 and CDR2 are SGHRS and YFSETQ. The CDR3 covers 14 residues. The full variable domain, rest sourced from reference TRBV5-1 and TRBJ1-6, is KAGVTQTPRYLIKTRGQQVTLSCSPISGHRSVSWYQQTPGQGLQFLFEYFSETQRNKGNFPGRFSGRQFSNSRSEMNVSTLELGDSALYLCASSPGTDNSPLHFGNGTRLTVT.

The genes are TRBV27 and TRBJ2-7; no firm D call. The germline V gene has CDR1 MNHEY and CDR2 SMNVEV (reference sequence). Trimming left V 4 bases short and J 2 bases short, with 12 bases between. The CDR3 length is 14 residues. The CDR3 loop is CASSSIGRTYEQYF. CDR3 nucleotide sequence: TGTGCCAGCAGTTCAATCGGGCGCACCTACGAGCAGTACTTC.

In its sample, this clone was seen once. This rearrangement joins TRBV23-1 to TRBJ2-7; unclear D gene. TRBV23-1 is an ORF, and what it does is uncertain. V was trimmed by 4 bases and J by 3 bases, leaving 19 bases between them. CDR3 size: 16 residues. CDR3 sequence: CASSPPQHRLSYEQYF. CDR3 in DNA: TGCGCCAGCAGTCCCCCACAGCACAGATTGAGCTACGAGCAGTACTTC.

The rearrangement links TRBV6-5 to TRBJ2-1; 8 bases match TRBD2. Germline V gene data show CDR1 as MNHEY and CDR2 as SVGAGI. CDR3 length equals 13 residues. Trimming cost V 2 bases and J 9 bases; bases outside gene matches: 3. CDR3 residues: CASSYQRELEQFF. In nucleotides, the CDR3 is TGTGCCAGCAGTTACCAGCGGGAGCTTGAGCAGTTCTTC.

The chain joins TRBV14 to TRBJ1-2; no clear D gene. V dropped 5 bases and J dropped 7 bases, with 17 bases sitting between them. This CDR3 has 14 residues. CDR1 and CDR2 (germline): SGHDN, FVKESK. CDR3 region: CASSGTQLRSGYTF. The DNA for the CDR3 is TGTGCCAGCAGCGGAACTCAGCTACGGTCTGGCTACACCTTC.

The chain uses TRBV2 and TRBJ1-5; D is uncertain. From germline, CDR1 is SNHLY and CDR2 FYNNEI. Trimming removed 0 bases from V and 3 bases from J, with 12 bases in between. The CDR3 consists of 16 residues. The CDR3 coding sequence is TGTGCCAGCAGTGAAGCGAGGATGGCATCCAATCAGCCCCAGCATTTT. Translated: CASSEARMASNQPQHF.

The DNA for the CDR3 is TGTGCCAGCAGCTACATTCAGGAATCTGGAAACACCATATATTTT. It specifies CASSYIQESGNTIYF. This chain links TRBV2 with TRBJ1-3; D call uncertain. The CDR3 spans 15 residues. Germline loops: CDR1 SNHLY, CDR2 FYNNEI. V was clipped by 6 bases and J by 1 base, with 13 bases between them.

This clone was observed once. The V call is TRBV3-1 (or the pseudogene TRBV3-2), the J call TRBJ1-3; no definite D call. Per germline, CDR1 LGHDT and CDR2 YNNKEL (reference sequence). With 4 bases removed from V and 0 bases from J, the gap between germline ends came to 7 bases. The CDR3 has 14 amino acids. The CDR3 region is CASSPSASGNTIYF. CDR3 coding DNA: TGTGCCAGCAGCCCTTCGGCCTCTGGAAACACCATATATTTT.

This clone is a singleton in its sample. The J gene is TRBJ2-3, the V gene TRBV7-9; weak D call: TRBD2 (6 bases). Between the trimmed V and J ends, which lost 8 bases and 10 bases, there was a span of 13 bases. The CDR3 consists of 11 residues. The germline CDR1 and CDR2 sequences are SEHNR and FQNEAQ (reference sequence). The CDR3 DNA follows: TGTGCCAGCTTCGACGGGGAGGCGCAGTATTTT. This codes for CASFDGEAQYF.

A single count supports this clone. The J gene is TRBJ1-2, the V gene TRBV9, with 7 nucleotides matching TRBD1. The junction had 13 bases not matched to a gene; V was cut back by 0 bases and J by 8 bases. Germline loops: CDR1 SGDLS, CDR2 YYNGEE. CDR3 size: 16 residues. CDR3 DNA sequence: TGTGCCAGCAGCGTAGGGGGGGACAGCTACGGTGGAGGCTACACCTTC. It yields the protein CASSVGGDSYGGGYTF.

The chain has TRBV6-5 and TRBJ2-5, with 8 bases that match TRBD1. Trimming took 6 bases from V and 3 from J; bases not matched to a gene: 9. Germline CDR1 MNHEY, CDR2 SVGAGI. The CDR3 extends over 15 amino acids. CDR3 region: CASSLLLTGEETQYF. The CDR3 DNA is TGTGCCAGCAGCCTTCTTTTGACAGGGGAAGAGACCCAGTACTTC.

The J gene is TRBJ1-3, the V gene TRBV19; D remains unclear. This CDR3 has 14 residues. Germline loops: CDR1 LNHDA, CDR2 SQIVND (reference sequence). The V gene lost 3 bases and the J gene lost 0 bases, with 6 bases spanning the gap. CDR3 protein: CASSMSDSGNTIYF. The CDR3 nucleotides are TGTGCCAGTAGTATGAGCGACTCTGGAAACACCATATATTTT.

The chain is built from TRBV7-2 and TRBJ2-5; TRBD2 aligns across 7 bases. V trimming: 4 bases; J trimming: 5 bases; junction bases outside the gene matches: 16. The germline gives CDR1 SGHTA, CDR2 FQGNSA. The CDR3 spans 17 residues. As DNA, the CDR3 is TGTGCCAGCAGCTCCCACTCCGTCACGGGGGGAGGGGAGACCCAGTACTTC. Translated: CASSSHSVTGGGETQYF.

This chain joins TRBV2 and TRBJ2-7; D may be TRBD1 (6 bases). V gave up 8 bases and J gave up 0 bases, with 11 bases separating them. The CDR3 runs to 13 residues. Looked up from germline, CDR1 is SNHLY and CDR2 is FYNNEI. CDR3 loop: CASGGRNSYEQYF. The CDR3 DNA sequence: TGTGCCAGCGGGGGCCGAAACTCCTACGAGCAGTACTTC.